The entry below describes one TCR beta chain. CDR1 MRHNA and CDR2 SNTAGT come from the germline V gene. CDR3 length: 15 residues. The ends lost 6 bases at V and 2 bases at J; junction bases unmatched: 6. This sample is part of a study of blood T cell repertoires in COVID-19. Original analysis: Reference gene primer amplification gave estimated nucleated cell counts. Profiled with immunoSEQ multiplex PCR; TCRdb holds only in-frame clones, not every one. V and J calls and clone size are copied from that table; D and trimming were computed from the DNA. In the table there are approximately 90,000 clones, over 70% of which are singletons.

The specimen sequenced was peripheral blood. V usage is TRBV6-4 and J usage is TRBJ2-3; TRBD1 agrees at 9 bases. The sequence was obtained from a man between 60 and 75 years old with acute or convalescent COVID-19. As DNA, the CDR3 is TGTGCCAGCAGGCGGGGGACAGGGCCCACAGATACGCAGTATTTT. Residues: CASRRGTGPTDTQYF.